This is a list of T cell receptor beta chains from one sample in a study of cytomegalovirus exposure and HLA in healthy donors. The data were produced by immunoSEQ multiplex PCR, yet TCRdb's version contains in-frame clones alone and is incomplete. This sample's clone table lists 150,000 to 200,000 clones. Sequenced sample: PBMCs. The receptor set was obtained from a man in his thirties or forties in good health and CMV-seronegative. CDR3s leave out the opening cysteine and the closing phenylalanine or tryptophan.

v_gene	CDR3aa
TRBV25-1	ATSRSYEQY
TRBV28	ASSSQGLGTGELF
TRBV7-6	ASSLGTGGAPEAF
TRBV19	ASSSYRATVPNTEAF
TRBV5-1	ASSRDRDREEY
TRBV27	ASSLYSPLETSYQETQY
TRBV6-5	ASSYSNRVESYEQY
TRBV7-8	ASSLVGHQPQH
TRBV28	ASSLLQAWDEQY
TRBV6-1	ASSEHGGGSDTQY
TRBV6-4	ASSGEENQPQH
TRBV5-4	ASSSSRMRYEQY
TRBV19	ACSVRQGGHSQPQH
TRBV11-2	ASSLQGGETEAF
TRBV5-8	ASSRGGVPHYGYT
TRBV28	ASSSPGLRQY
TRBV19	ASSTGVGSYEQY